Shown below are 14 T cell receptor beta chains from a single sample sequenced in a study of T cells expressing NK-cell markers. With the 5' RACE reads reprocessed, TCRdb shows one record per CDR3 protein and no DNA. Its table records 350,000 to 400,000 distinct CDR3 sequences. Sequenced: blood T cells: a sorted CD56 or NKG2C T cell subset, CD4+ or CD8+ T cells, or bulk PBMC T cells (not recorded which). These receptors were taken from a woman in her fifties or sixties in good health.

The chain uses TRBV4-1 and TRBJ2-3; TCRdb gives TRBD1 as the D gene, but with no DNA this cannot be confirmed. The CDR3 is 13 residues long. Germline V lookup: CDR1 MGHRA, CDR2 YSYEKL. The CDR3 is CASKGGDTDTQYF.

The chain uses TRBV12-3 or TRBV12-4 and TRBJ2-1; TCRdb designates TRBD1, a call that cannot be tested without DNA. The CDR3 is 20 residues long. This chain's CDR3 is CASSPTGGPSGLSSYNEQFF.

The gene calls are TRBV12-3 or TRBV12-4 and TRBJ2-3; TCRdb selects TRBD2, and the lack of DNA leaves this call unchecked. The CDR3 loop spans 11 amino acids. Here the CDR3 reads CASSLREAQYF.

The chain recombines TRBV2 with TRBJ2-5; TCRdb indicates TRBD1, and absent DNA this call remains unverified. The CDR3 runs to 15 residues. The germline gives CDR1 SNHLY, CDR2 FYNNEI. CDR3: CASSDGGAGKETQYF.

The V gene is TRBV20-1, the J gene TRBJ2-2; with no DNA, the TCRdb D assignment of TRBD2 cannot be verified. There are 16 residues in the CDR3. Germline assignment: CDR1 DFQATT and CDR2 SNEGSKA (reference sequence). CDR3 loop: CSARDPTLADTGELFF.

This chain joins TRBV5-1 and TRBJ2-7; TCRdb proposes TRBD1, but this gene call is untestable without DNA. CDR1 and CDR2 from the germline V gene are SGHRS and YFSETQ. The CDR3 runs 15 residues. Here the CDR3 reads CASSPEGQWLYEQYF.

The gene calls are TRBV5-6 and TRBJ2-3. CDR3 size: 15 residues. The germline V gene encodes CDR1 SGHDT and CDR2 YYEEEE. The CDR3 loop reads CASSGLEKATDTQYF.

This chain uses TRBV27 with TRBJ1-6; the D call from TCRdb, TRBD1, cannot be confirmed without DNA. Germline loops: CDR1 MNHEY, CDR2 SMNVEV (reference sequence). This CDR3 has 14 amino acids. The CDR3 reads CASSSGVPGSPLHF.

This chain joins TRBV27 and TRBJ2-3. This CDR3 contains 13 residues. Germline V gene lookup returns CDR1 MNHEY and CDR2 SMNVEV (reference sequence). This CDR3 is CASSLSDTDTQYF.

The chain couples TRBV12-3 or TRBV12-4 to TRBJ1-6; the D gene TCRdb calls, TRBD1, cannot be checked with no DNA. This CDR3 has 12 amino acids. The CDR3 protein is CASSRTVFHLHF.

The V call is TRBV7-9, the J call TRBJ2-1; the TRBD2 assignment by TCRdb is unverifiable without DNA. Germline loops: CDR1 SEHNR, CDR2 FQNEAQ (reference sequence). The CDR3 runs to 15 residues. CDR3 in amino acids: CASSLVGGRSDEQFF. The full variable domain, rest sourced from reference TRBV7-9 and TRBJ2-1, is DTGVSQNPRHKITKRGQNVTFRCDPISEHNRLYWYRQTLGQGPEFLTYFQNEAQLEKSRLLSDRFSAERPKGSFSTLEIQRTEQGDSAMYLCASSLVGGRSDEQFFGPGTRLTVL.

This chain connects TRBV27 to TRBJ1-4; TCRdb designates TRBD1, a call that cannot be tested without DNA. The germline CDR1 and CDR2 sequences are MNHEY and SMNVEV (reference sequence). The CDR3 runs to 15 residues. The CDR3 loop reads CASSFIGVGDEKLFF.

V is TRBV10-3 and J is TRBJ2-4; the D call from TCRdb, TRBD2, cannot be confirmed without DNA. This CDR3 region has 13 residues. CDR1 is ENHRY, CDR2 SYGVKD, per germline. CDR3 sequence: CAISEGPGDIQYF.

CDR3 sequence: CSVLSLGVEKLFF. The chain uses TRBV29-1 and TRBJ1-4. This CDR3 region has 13 residues. Germline values: CDR1 SQVTM, CDR2 ANQGSEA. The whole variable domain, filled in from reference TRBV29-1 and TRBJ1-4, reads SAVISQKPSRDICQRGTSLTIQCQVDSQVTMMFWYRQQPGQSLTLIATANQGSEATYESGFVIDKFPISRPNLTFSTLTVSNMSPEDSSIYLCSVLSLGVEKLFFGSGTQLSVL.